One sample yielded the 19 T cell receptor beta chains listed below, sequenced in a study of shared clonotypes between healthy human individuals. The repertoire was sequenced with immunoSEQ multiplex PCR; TCRdb's copy has only in-frame clones and lacks some. The sample carries about 800,000 clones, 95% to 97% recorded once. Positively selected for CCR7, the CD45RO-negative cells used as naive CD8 cells excluded terminally differentiated effector memory CD45RA+ cells. Material: naive CD8+ T cells sorted from blood. These receptor sequences come from a man in his thirties or forties in good health.

The chain joins TRBV27 to TRBJ1-5; TRBD1 matches at 7 bases. Per the germline V gene, CDR1 is MNHEY and CDR2 is SMNVEV (reference sequence). The CDR3 length is 15 residues. Trimming removed 6 bases from V and 4 bases from J; junction bases left unmatched: 9. The CDR3 region is CASRPGGLGNQPQHF. The CDR3 DNA sequence: TGTGCCAGCAGGCCAGGGGGGTTAGGGAATCAGCCCCAGCATTTT.

The chain is built from TRBV27 and TRBJ1-1, with D tentatively TRBD1 (5 bases). Germline values: CDR1 MNHEY, CDR2 SMNVEV (reference sequence). The CDR3 loop spans 14 amino acids. V lost 10 bases and J lost 6, with 21 bases in between. The CDR3 coding sequence is TGTGCCACCTTTCCGCTGGGGGGAGTAGCTGAAGCTTTCTTT. Its protein product is CATFPLGGVAEAFF.

This chain joins TRBV27 and TRBJ2-7; D is tentatively TRBD1 or TRBD2 (5 bases each). Trimming removed 4 bases from V and 0 bases from J, with 10 bases in between. CDR1 is MNHEY, CDR2 SMNVEV, per germline (reference sequence). The CDR3 runs to 14 residues. The CDR3 spells CASSSGPYSYEQYF. The CDR3 coding sequence is TGTGCCAGCAGTTCGGGACCGTACTCCTACGAGCAGTACTTC.

This clone showed up just once. V usage is TRBV27 and J usage is TRBJ2-5; D possibly uses TRBD1 or TRBD2 (5 bases each). Looked up from germline, CDR1 is MNHEY and CDR2 is SMNVEV (reference sequence). The CDR3 runs to 12 residues. V was clipped by 5 bases and J by 5 bases, with 9 bases between them. CDR3 sequence reads: CASSGDGETQYF. CDR3 nucleotide sequence: TGTGCCAGCAGTGGGGACGGGGAGACCCAGTACTTC.

The gene calls are TRBV5-1 and TRBJ2-5, with TRBD2 identical over 12 bases. J gave up 1 base and V 0 bases, and 4 bases lay outside the gene matches. Germline CDR1 reads SGHRS; CDR2 reads YFSETQ. The CDR3 is made up of 17 amino acids. This chain's CDR3 is CASSLGLAGEGQETQYF. CDR3 sequence (DNA): TGCGCCAGCAGCTTGGGACTAGCGGGAGAAGGCCAAGAGACCCAGTACTTC.

The chain uses TRBV29-1 and TRBJ2-5, with D unresolved. CDR1 SQVTM and CDR2 ANQGSEA come from the germline V gene. V gave up 4 bases and J gave up 5 bases, with 11 bases separating them. This CDR3 spans 12 amino acids. CDR3 protein: CSVVDPNETQYF. CDR3 sequence (DNA): TGCAGCGTTGTCGATCCTAACGAGACCCAGTACTTC.

This rearrangement joins TRBV29-1 to TRBJ2-1; D not certain. The V gene lost 7 bases and the J gene lost 0 bases, with 13 bases spanning the gap. Germline V gene sequence: CDR1 SQVTM, CDR2 ANQGSEA. CDR3 length: 14 residues. As DNA, the CDR3 is TGCAGCGCTACCGGACCTAACTCCTACAATGAGCAGTTCTTC. Translating gives CSATGPNSYNEQFF.

The chain combines TRBV30 with TRBJ2-7; D remains unclear. Germline V CDR1 and CDR2: GTSNPN, SVGIG (reference sequence). The CDR3 is made up of 14 amino acids. V lost 4 bases, J lost 0 bases, and 13 bases lay in between. The CDR3 sequence is CAWNYPDTSYEQYF. The CDR3 coding sequence is TGTGCCTGGAATTACCCAGACACCTCCTACGAGCAGTACTTC. Filled out from reference TRBV30 and TRBJ2-7, the complete variable domain reads SQTIHQWPATLVQPVGSPLSLECTVEGTSNPNLYWYRQAAGRGLQLLFYSVGIGQISSEVPQNLSASRPQDRQFILSSKKLLLSDSGFYLCAWNYPDTSYEQYFGPGTRLTVT.

The V and J genes are TRBV7-9 and TRBJ2-1; tentatively, D is TRBD1 or TRBD2 (5 bases each). The V end lost 4 bases, the J end lost 6 bases, and 10 bases lay between the germline ends. The CDR3 covers 13 residues. Germline CDR1 reads SEHNR; CDR2 reads FQNEAQ (reference sequence). In DNA, the CDR3 is TGTGCCAGCAGCTCTCGTGGGGGCAATGAGCAGTTCTTC. Protein product: CASSSRGGNEQFF.

This sequence joins TRBV9 and TRBJ2-3; D perhaps matches TRBD1 (6 bases). Germline assignment: CDR1 SGDLS and CDR2 YYNGEE. Trimming took off 4 bases at V and 3 bases at J, with 12 bases between the two ends. CDR3 length equals 14 residues. CDR3: CASSPQGLTDTQYF. CDR3 nucleotides: TGTGCCAGCAGCCCCCAGGGGTTAACAGATACGCAGTATTTT.

This clone was counted only a few times. The rearrangement links TRBV18 to TRBJ2-7; D could derive from TRBD1 or TRBD2 (6 bases each). CDR1 and CDR2 from the germline V gene are KGHSH and LQKENI. The ends were cut back, 5 bases at V and 7 bases at J, with 12 bases in the middle. The CDR3 extends over 12 amino acids. CDR3 sequence: CASSKGGKEQYF. The CDR3 DNA is TGTGCCAGCTCAAAGGGGGGCAAGGAGCAGTACTTC.

The V and J genes are TRBV7-9 and TRBJ1-4; D is possibly TRBD1 (6 bases). There are 15 residues in the CDR3. CDR1 SEHNR and CDR2 FQNEAQ come from the germline V gene (reference sequence). The V end was cut by 3 bases, the J end by 0 bases, with 8 bases between. DNA of the CDR3: TGTGCCAGCAGCTTGAGGGGGGCAACTAATGAAAAACTGTTTTTT. Its translation: CASSLRGATNEKLFF.

This chain links TRBV28 with TRBJ1-1; D call uncertain. V dropped 3 bases and J dropped 6 bases, with 11 bases sitting between them. Germline values: CDR1 MDHEN, CDR2 SYDVKM. The CDR3 length is 13 residues. Written as DNA, the CDR3 is TGTGCCAGCAGTTTCGGCTGGGAGCCTGAAGCTTTCTTT. Amino acid sequence: CASSFGWEPEAFF.

Details on this clone: The sample carries other DNA sequences with the same CDR3. The genes are TRBV19 and TRBJ2-1; D gene unclear. CDR3 length: 13 amino acids. Germline V gene lookup returns CDR1 LNHDA and CDR2 SQIVND (reference sequence). V dropped 3 bases and J dropped 5 bases, with 8 bases sitting between them. The CDR3 loop reads CASSISLNNEQFF. CDR3 sequence (DNA): TGTGCCAGTAGTATCAGTCTCAACAATGAGCAGTTCTTC. The whole variable domain, remainder taken from reference TRBV19 and TRBJ2-1, is DGGITQSPKYLFRKEGQNVTLSCEQNLNHDAMYWYRQDPGQGLRLIYYSQIVNDFQKGDIAEGYSVSREKKESFPLTVTSAQKNPTAFYLCASSISLNNEQFFGPGTRLTVL.

This sequence joins TRBV9 and TRBJ2-2, with TRBD2 matching over 7 bases. CDR1 is SGDLS and CDR2 is YYNGEE in the germline V gene. J was trimmed by 0 bases and V by 1 base; bases with no gene match: 6. The CDR3 consists of 17 residues. DNA of the CDR3: TGTGCCAGCAGCGTACCCTCGACTAGCCCGAACACCGGGGAGCTGTTTTTT. Translated: CASSVPSTSPNTGELFF.

The table lists this clone with a count of one. One end of the junction fails to match germline, which may point to a read error. The genes are TRBV7-2 and TRBJ2-2; possible D gene TRBD1, 6 bases. Looked up from germline, CDR1 is SGHTA and CDR2 is FQGNSA. CDR3 size: 14 residues. The CDR3 nucleotides read TGTGCCAGCAGCTGGGACACGAATACCGGGGAGCTGTTTTTT. Its protein product is CASSWDTNTGELFF.

This chain links TRBV11-2 with TRBJ2-2, with 8 positions matching TRBD2. The CDR3 loop spans 17 amino acids. J gave up 3 bases and V 5 bases, and 11 bases lay outside the gene matches. Germline loops: CDR1 SGHAT, CDR2 FQNNGV. The CDR3 sequence: CASSSYSGTEDTGELFF. The CDR3 DNA is TGTGCCAGCAGCAGTTATAGCGGGACGGAGGACACCGGGGAGCTGTTTTTT.

V is TRBV5-6 and J is TRBJ1-1; D not certain. Germline loops: CDR1 SGHDT, CDR2 YYEEEE. The CDR3 consists of 15 residues. The ends were cut back, 0 bases at V and 3 bases at J, with 12 bases in the middle. Here the CDR3 DNA reads TGTGCCAGCAGCTTGGTGTCTTCTTCGGACACTGAAGCTTTCTTT. Amino acids: CASSLVSSSDTEAFF.

This sequence joins TRBV4-3 and TRBJ2-3; 8 bases fit TRBD1. Unmatched junction bases numbered 3, after V lost 3 bases and J lost 1 base. Per germline, CDR1 LGHNA and CDR2 YSLEER. The CDR3 runs 15 residues. DNA of the CDR3: TGCGCCAGCAGCCAGGACAGGGTCGGCACAGATACGCAGTATTTT. Amino acid sequence: CASSQDRVGTDTQYF.